This TCR beta chain was recorded in a study of T cells in women clearing cervical HPV infection. Per the germline V gene, CDR1 is SGHVS and CDR2 is FQNEAQ. Trimming removed 4 bases from V and 2 bases from J, with 14 bases in between. The CDR3 contains 15 residues. Clones were sequenced by immunoSEQ multiplex PCR, and TCRdb holds only the in-frame ones, with some missing. This table holds roughly 50,000 clones. On this clone: With the read ending 3 residues before the CDR3 end, the germline J gene is used to fill in that end.

The sequenced material came from blood buffy coat. The sequence came from a woman between 18 and 70 years old with a cervical HPV16 infection that either progressed to CIN3+ or cleared (not recorded which). This chain links TRBV7-8 with TRBJ1-2; maybe TRBD1 (6 bases). The CDR3 DNA, read in part, is TGTGCCAGCAGCTCGGACAGCCTACCCAACTATGGC. Its translation: CASSSDSLPNYG. The full-length CDR3 reads as CASSSDSLPNYGYTF.